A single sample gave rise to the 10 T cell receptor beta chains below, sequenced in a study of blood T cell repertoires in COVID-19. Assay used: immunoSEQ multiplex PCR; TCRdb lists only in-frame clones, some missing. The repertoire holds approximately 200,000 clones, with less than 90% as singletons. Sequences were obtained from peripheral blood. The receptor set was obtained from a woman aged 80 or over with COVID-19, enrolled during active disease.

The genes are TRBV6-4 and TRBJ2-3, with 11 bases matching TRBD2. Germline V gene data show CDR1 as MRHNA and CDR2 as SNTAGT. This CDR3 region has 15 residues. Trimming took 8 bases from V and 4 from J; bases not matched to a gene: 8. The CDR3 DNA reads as TGTGCCAGCCCGACGGCTAGCGGGGGGCCAGATACGCAGTATTTT. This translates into CASPTASGGPDTQYF.

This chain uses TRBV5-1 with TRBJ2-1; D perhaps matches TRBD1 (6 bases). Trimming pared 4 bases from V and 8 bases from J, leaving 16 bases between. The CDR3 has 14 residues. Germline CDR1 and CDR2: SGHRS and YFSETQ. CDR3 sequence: CASSLGQPVHEQFF. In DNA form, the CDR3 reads TGCGCCAGCAGCCTGGGACAACCGGTCCATGAGCAGTTCTTC. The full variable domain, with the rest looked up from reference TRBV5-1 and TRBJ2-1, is KAGVTQTPRYLIKTRGQQVTLSCSPISGHRSVSWYQQTPGQGLQFLFEYFSETQRNKGNFPGRFSGRQFSNSRSEMNVSTLELGDSALYLCASSLGQPVHEQFFGPGTRLTVL.

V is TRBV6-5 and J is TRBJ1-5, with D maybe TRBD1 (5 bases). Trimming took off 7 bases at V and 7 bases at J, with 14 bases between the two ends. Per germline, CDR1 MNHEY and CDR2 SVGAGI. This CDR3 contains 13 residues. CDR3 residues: CASTAGPGQPQHF. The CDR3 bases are TGTGCCAGCACCGCAGGGCCCGGCCAGCCCCAGCATTTT.

CDR3 in DNA: TGTGCCAGCTCACAATGGGACACCGGGACAGGGATTGATAAGCCCCAGCATTTT. Translated: CASSQWDTGTGIDKPQHF. This chain uses TRBV18 with TRBJ1-5, with TRBD1 matching over 9 bases. Unmatched junction bases numbered 18, after V lost 4 bases and J lost 8 bases. CDR3 length: 18 residues. Germline-derived CDR1 and CDR2 are KGHSH and LQKENI. Full variable domain (outside the CDR3, taken from reference TRBV18 and TRBJ1-5): NAGVMQNPRHLVRRRGQEARLRCSPMKGHSHVYWYRQLPEEGLKFMVYLQKENIIDESGMPKERFSAEFPKEGPSILRIQQVVRGDSAAYFCASSQWDTGTGIDKPQHFGDGTRLSIL.

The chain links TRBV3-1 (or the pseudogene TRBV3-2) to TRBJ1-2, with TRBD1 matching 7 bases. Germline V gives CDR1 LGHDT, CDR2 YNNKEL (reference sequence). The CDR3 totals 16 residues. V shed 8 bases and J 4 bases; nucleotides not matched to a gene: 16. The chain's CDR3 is CASAGKSGTAVYGYTF. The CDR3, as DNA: TGTGCCAGCGCGGGGAAATCTGGGACAGCAGTCTATGGCTACACCTTC.

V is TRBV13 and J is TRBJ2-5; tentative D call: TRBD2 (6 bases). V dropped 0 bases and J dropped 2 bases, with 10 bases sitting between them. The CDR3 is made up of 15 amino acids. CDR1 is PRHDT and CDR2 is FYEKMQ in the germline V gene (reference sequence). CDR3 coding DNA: TGTGCCAGCAGCTTAGGGGCGGGGAAGCAAGAGACCCAGTACTTC. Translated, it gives CASSLGAGKQETQYF.

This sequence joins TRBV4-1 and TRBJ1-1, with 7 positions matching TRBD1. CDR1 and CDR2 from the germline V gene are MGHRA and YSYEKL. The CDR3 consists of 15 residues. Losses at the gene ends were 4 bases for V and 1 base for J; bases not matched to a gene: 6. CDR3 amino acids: CASSRGTDQNTEAFF. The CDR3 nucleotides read TGCGCCAGCAGCCGGGGGACAGACCAGAACACTGAAGCTTTCTTT.

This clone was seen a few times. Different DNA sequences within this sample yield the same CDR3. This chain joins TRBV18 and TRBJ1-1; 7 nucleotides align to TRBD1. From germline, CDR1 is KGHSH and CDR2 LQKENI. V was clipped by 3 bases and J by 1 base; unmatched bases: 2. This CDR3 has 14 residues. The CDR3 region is CASSPTGPNTEAFF. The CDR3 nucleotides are TGTGCCAGCTCACCGACAGGGCCGAACACTGAAGCTTTCTTT.

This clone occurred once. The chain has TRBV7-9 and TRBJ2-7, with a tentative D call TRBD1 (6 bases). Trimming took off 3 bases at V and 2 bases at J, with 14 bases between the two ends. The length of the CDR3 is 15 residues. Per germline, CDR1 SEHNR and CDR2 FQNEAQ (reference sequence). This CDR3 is CASSFVPGVPYEQYF. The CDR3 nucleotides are TGTGCCAGCAGCTTCGTCCCAGGGGTCCCCTACGAGCAGTACTTC. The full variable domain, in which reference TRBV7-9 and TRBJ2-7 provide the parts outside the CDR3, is DTGVSQNPRHKITKRGQNVTFRCDPISEHNRLYWYRQTLGQGPEFLTYFQNEAQLEKSRLLSDRFSAERPKGSFSTLEIQRTEQGDSAMYLCASSFVPGVPYEQYFGPGTRLTVT.

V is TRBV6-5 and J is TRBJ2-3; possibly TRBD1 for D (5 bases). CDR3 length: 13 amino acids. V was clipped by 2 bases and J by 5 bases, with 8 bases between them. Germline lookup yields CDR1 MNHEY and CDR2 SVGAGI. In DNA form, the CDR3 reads TGTGCCAGCAGTTACGACAGACTAGATACGCAGTATTTT. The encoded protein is CASSYDRLDTQYF.